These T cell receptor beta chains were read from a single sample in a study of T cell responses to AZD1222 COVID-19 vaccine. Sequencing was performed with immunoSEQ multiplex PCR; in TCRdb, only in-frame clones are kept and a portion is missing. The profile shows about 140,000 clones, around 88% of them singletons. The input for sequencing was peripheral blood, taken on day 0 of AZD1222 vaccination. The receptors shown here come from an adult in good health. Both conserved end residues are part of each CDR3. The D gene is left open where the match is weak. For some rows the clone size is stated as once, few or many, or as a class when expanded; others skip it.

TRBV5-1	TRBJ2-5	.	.	TGCGCCAGCAGCTCCACAGAGCAAGAGACCCAGTACTTC	CASSSTEQETQYF
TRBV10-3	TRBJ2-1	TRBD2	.	TGTGCCATCAGTGAGTCGGGACTAACTAACAATGAGCAGTTCTTC	CAISESGLTNNEQFF
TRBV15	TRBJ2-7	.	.	TGTGCCACCAGCACCGGCGACACCACGGGAGCCTACGAGCAGTACTTC	CATSTGDTTGAYEQYF
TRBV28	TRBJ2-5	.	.	TGTGCCAGCAGCCCCCCGGACAGTAGAGGAGAGACCCAGTACTTC	CASSPPDSRGETQYF
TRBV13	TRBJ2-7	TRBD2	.	TGTGCCAGCAGCACAACTAGCGGTCCCCTATCCTACGAGCAGTACTTC	CASSTTSGPLSYEQYF
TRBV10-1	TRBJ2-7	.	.	TGCGCCAGCAGGGGGGGGACAGAGTTCGAGCAGTACTTC	CASRGGTEFEQYF
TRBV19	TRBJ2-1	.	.	TGTGCCAGTAGTATTCCGAGGGGTCAGACGTTCTTC	CASSIPRGQTFF
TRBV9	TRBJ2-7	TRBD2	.	TGTGCCAGCAGCGTAGGGACTAGCGGGAGAGGGGCCTACGAGCAGTACTTC	CASSVGTSGRGAYEQYF
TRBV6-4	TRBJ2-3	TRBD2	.	TGTGCCAGCAGTTTTACTAGCGGGGGCACAGATACGCAGTATTTT	CASSFTSGGTDTQYF
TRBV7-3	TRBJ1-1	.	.	TGTGCCAGCAGCATACAGCGAGACGCTGAAGCTTTCTTT	CASSIQRDAEAFF
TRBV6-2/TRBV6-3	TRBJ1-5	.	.	TGTGCCAGCAGTGCAGGGTCGATTAGCAATCAGCCCCAGCATTTT	CASSAGSISNQPQHF
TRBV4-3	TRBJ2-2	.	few	TGCGCCAGCAGCCACCCCCCCGGAACAGGGACCGGGGAGCTGTTTTTT	CASSHPPGTGTGELFF
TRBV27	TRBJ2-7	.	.	TGTGCCAGCGGGCGGCCGAGTTGGAACGAGCAGTACTTC	CASGRPSWNEQYF
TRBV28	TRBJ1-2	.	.	TGTGCCAGCAGGCTCGGCCACTATGGCTACACCTTC	CASRLGHYGYTF
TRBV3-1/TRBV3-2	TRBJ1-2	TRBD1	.	TGTGCCAGCAGCCGGGGACAGGGCGAAGCTAACTATGGCTACACCTTC	CASSRGQGEANYGYTF
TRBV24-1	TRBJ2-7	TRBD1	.	TGTGCCACCAGTGACCCGGTGGGGACAGGTACGAAGGAGCAGTACTTC	CATSDPVGTGTKEQYF
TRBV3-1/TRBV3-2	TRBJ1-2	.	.	TGTGCCAGCAGCCAAGTCCGCTATGGCTACACCTTC	CASSQVRYGYTF
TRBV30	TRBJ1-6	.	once	TGTGCCTTCGGACAGAACTATAATTCACCCCTCCACTTT	CAFGQNYNSPLHF
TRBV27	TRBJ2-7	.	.	TGTGCCAGCAGTCTAATAGCGGAGTTCTACGAGCAGTACTTC	CASSLIAEFYEQYF
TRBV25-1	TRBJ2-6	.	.	TGTGCCAGCAGTGACCCTGGGGCCAACGTCCTGACTTTC	CASSDPGANVLTF
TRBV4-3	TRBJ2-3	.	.	TGCGCCAGCAGCCCCTCGGACAGTTACGCGCAGTATTTT	CASSPSDSYAQYF
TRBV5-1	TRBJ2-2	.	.	TGCGCCAGCAGCTTGCCCAGGGGTGCGAACACCGGGGAGCTGTTTTTT	CASSLPRGANTGELFF
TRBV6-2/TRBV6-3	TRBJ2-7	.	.	TGTGCCAGCAGTTACGTCGGGAATAGGGGCGAGCAGTACTTC	CASSYVGNRGEQYF
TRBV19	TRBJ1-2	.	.	TGTGCCAGCGAAGACGGGACCCGCGGAGGCTACACCTTC	CASEDGTRGGYTF
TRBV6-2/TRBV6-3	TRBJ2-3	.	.	TGTGCCAGCAGTTCCTCGTCAGATACGCAGTATTTT	CASSSSSDTQYF
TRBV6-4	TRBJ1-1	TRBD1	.	TGTGCCAGCAATAGTACAGGGGTCCCTAACACTGAAGCTTTCTTT	CASNSTGVPNTEAFF
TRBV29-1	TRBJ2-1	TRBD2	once	TGCAGCGCCCAGACTGGGGGGAGGGCCGGAAATGAGCAGTTCTTC	CSAQTGGRAGNEQFF
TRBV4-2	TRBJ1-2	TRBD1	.	TGTGCCAGCAGCCAAACGGGACAGGGACGCTACACCTTC	CASSQTGQGRYTF
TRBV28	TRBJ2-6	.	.	TGTGCCAGCACATGGGGGGCCCCCTCTGGGGCCAACGTCCTGACTTTC	CASTWGAPSGANVLTF
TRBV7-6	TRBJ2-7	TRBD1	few	TGTGCCAGCAGTTTCGACAGGGGGGGATCCTACGAGCAGTACTTC	CASSFDRGGSYEQYF
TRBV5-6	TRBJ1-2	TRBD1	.	TGTGCCAGCAGCTTGGCCTCGACAGGGAACTATGGCTACACCTTC	CASSLASTGNYGYTF
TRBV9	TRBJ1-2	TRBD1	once	TGTGCCAGCGTCGACAGGGTCTATGGCTACACCTTC	CASVDRVYGYTF
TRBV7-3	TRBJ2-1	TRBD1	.	TGTGCCAGCAGCCCAGGACAGGGTTCCTACAATGAGCAGTTCTTC	CASSPGQGSYNEQFF
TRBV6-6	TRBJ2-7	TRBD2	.	TGTGCCAGCAGTTACCCGGGGGGGGAGGGGAGCTACGAGCAGTACTTC	CASSYPGGEGSYEQYF
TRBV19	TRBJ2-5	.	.	TGTGCCAGTAGTATATCCCAGGGCATCGAGACCCAGTACTTC	CASSISQGIETQYF
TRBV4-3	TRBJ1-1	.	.	TGCGCCAGCAGCCAAGATGGTGGGGGTGGTCCCACTGAAGCTTTCTTT	CASSQDGGGGPTEAFF
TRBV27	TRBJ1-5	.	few	TGTGCCAGCAGTTTATCGAGAGGTGGCAATCAGCCCCAGCATTTT	CASSLSRGGNQPQHF
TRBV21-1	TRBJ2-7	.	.	TGTGCCAGCAGCAAAGATGGGACTAGCGGGAGTTTCTACGAGCAGTACTTC	CASSKDGTSGSFYEQYF
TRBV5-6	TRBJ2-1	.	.	TGTGCCAGCAGCTTAGTAACTACCTCCTACAATGAGCAGTTCTTC	CASSLVTTSYNEQFF
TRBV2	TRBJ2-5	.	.	TGTGCCAGCAAGCAACGGGAGACCCAAGAGACCCAGTACTTC	CASKQRETQETQYF
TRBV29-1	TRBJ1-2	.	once	TGCAGCGTGGCTGACCCGACGGGTTATGGCTACACCTTC	CSVADPTGYGYTF
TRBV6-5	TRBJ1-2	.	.	TGTGCCAGCACCTTCGGGGGGCCTAACTATGGCTACACCTTC	CASTFGGPNYGYTF